One and the same sample provided the 30 T cell receptor beta chains below, sequenced in a study of CD8+CD57+ T cells in acquired aplastic anemia. Using genomic DNA as the template, TCR beta VDJ and CDR3 profiling was carried out. MiXCR was run by TCRdb on the reads, yielding one entry per CDR3 protein. The sample includes hundreds of thousands of distinct CDR3 sequences, 50% to 70% of them seen just once. Sequences were obtained from sorted CD4+, CD8+, or CD8+CD57+ T cells (not recorded which) from PBMCs. These receptors were obtained from a human donor with severe aplastic anemia or a healthy control (not recorded which).

This chain uses TRBV20-1 with TRBJ2-5; 13 positions match TRBD2. The length of the CDR3 is 15 residues. The J segment lost 5 bases and the V segment lost 5 bases, leaving 8 bases of the junction unmatched. CDR1 and CDR2 (germline): DFQATT, SNEGSKA (reference sequence). The CDR3 DNA sequence: TGCAGTGCTGCTACTAGCGGGGGGGCCCCCGAGACCCAGTACTTC. Translated: CSAATSGGAPETQYF.

This clonotype was counted at least ten times. The chain links TRBV4-3 to TRBJ1-6; D possibly corresponds to TRBD1 (6 bases). Trimming removed 0 bases at V and 10 bases at J, with 16 bases between. This CDR3 contains 16 residues. Germline loops: CDR1 LGHNA, CDR2 YSLEER. CDR3 sequence reads: CASSQDGRAGESPLHF. CDR3 bases: TGCGCCAGCAGCCAAGATGGCCGGGCAGGGGAATCACCCCTCCACTTT.

This chain links TRBV7-2 with TRBJ2-2; D unclear. V lost 5 bases and J 6 bases, leaving 10 bases between the germline ends. In germline, CDR1 is SGHTA, CDR2 FQGNSA. This CDR3 spans 13 amino acids. The CDR3 reads CASSAKGAGELFF. CDR3 nucleotide sequence: TGTGCCAGCAGCGCCAAGGGCGCCGGGGAGCTGTTTTTT.

The chain joins TRBV19 to TRBJ1-1; no clear D gene. CDR3 length equals 14 residues. Looked up from germline, CDR1 is LNHDA and CDR2 is SQIVND (reference sequence). Trimming took off 6 bases at V and 3 bases at J, with 14 bases between the two ends. CDR3 residues: CASRPPVGYTEAFF. CDR3 nucleotides: TGTGCCAGTAGACCCCCCGTCGGGTACACTGAAGCTTTCTTT.

The chain recombines TRBV24-1 with TRBJ2-1, with a possible D match to TRBD2 (5 bases). The CDR3 spans 15 residues. Germline values: CDR1 KGHDR, CDR2 SFDVKD. V dropped 5 bases and J dropped 9 bases, with 19 bases sitting between them. The CDR3 protein is CATSVRLAGPSEQFF. CDR3 DNA: TGTGCCACCAGTGTCCGGCTAGCCGGCCCTAGTGAGCAGTTCTTC.

Worth noting for this clonotype: This may be a read error: a much more frequent sequence differs by one nucleotide. This chain connects TRBV9 to TRBJ2-4; 11 bases are a match to TRBD2. Per the germline V gene, CDR1 is SGDLS and CDR2 is YYNGEE. The CDR3 extends over 17 amino acids. The CDR3 sequence: CASSVDPTSGVKSIQYF. The CDR3 nucleotides read TGTGCCAGCAGCGTAGACCCGACTAGCGGGGTCAAAAGCATTCAGTACTTC.

This clonotype was picked up one time. The CDR3 does not end in the conserved phenylalanine or tryptophan, so this is likely a read error. Because the CDR3's place on the DNA is in doubt, the DNA is left out and the CDR3 is given as listed by TCRdb. This chain links TRBV5-1 with TRBJ2-5; TRBD1, the D gene given by the table, was not confirmed from the DNA. Germline-derived CDR1 and CDR2 are SGHRS and YFSETQ. The CDR3 is made up of 14 amino acids, end residues included. The CDR3 sequence is CASSLLQGGETQCL.

This clonotype was detected many times. The rearrangement uses TRBV20-1 and TRBJ2-1; D unclear. Per the germline V gene, CDR1 is DFQATT and CDR2 is SNEGSKA (reference sequence). Trimming pared 0 bases from V and 0 bases from J, leaving 15 bases between. The CDR3 totals 17 residues. DNA for the CDR3: TGCAGTGCTAGAGATGTTGGCGGTAAATACTCCTACAATGAGCAGTTCTTC. Its translation is CSARDVGGKYSYNEQFF.

In this sample, this clonotype turned up once. The chain employs TRBV20-1 and TRBJ2-3; TRBD1 matches at 10 bases. V shed 5 bases, J shed 7 bases, and the junction held 3 bases outside the gene matches. The CDR3 has 12 amino acids. Germline CDR1 is DFQATT and CDR2 is SNEGSKA (reference sequence). CDR3: CSAQGQGNTQYF. DNA for the CDR3: TGCAGTGCTCAGGGACAGGGGAATACGCAGTATTTT.

This clonotype was counted only a few times. A much larger clone differs by one base, so this may be a read error. V gene TRBV5-1 combines with J gene TRBJ1-1; a possible D gene is TRBD1 (5 bases). With 4 bases removed from V and 1 base from J, the gap between germline ends came to 11 bases. The CDR3 covers 14 residues. Germline V gene data show CDR1 as SGHRS and CDR2 as YFSETQ. The CDR3 sequence is CASSPDGANTEAFF. The CDR3 DNA reads as TGCGCCAGCAGCCCTGACGGGGCGAACACTGAAGCTTTCTTT.

With respect to this clonotype: Because it lacks the conserved phenylalanine or tryptophan at the end, this CDR3 is likely a read error. This chain connects TRBV25-1 to TRBJ1-1; D perhaps matches TRBD1 (5 bases). The V end was cut by 4 bases, the J end by 3 bases, with 12 bases between. CDR3 length: 14 amino acids. Germline CDR1 MGHDK, CDR2 SYGVNS. For the CDR3, the DNA is TGTGCCAGCAGTGGTCGGGGACCGTACACTGAAGCTTTCTTG. This gives the protein CASSGRGPYTEAFL.

The CDR3 nucleotides are TGTGCCAGCAGGGACAACTGGTCCGGGGAGACCCAGTACTTC. Amino acid sequence: CASRDNWSGETQYF. The V gene is TRBV2, the J gene TRBJ2-5; a possible D gene is TRBD1 (5 bases). This CDR3 spans 14 amino acids. V dropped 6 bases and J dropped 5 bases, with 16 bases sitting between them. Germline assignment: CDR1 SNHLY and CDR2 FYNNEI.

This clonotype has only one observation. The chain links TRBV29-1 to TRBJ2-7; 7 nucleotides line up with TRBD1. CDR1 and CDR2 from the germline V gene are SQVTM and ANQGSEA. Trimming took 8 bases from V and 6 from J; bases not matched to a gene: 13. The CDR3 contains 13 residues. The chain's CDR3 is CSLGDRELFEQYF. CDR3 bases: TGCAGCTTGGGCGACAGGGAACTCTTCGAGCAGTACTTC.

The sample holds a few counts of this clonotype. A much larger clonotype is one base distant, so this may be a read error. V is TRBV6-1 and J is TRBJ1-5, with 8 bases identical to TRBD1. The CDR3 extends over 16 amino acids. Looked up from germline, CDR1 is MNHNS and CDR2 is SASEGT. CDR3 nucleotides: TGTGCCAGCAGTGAGTGGGGGCAGGGGGCACATCAGCTCCAGCATTTT. Residues: CASSEWGQGAHQLQHF.

This clonotype was seen repeatedly, ten times or more. A read error may account for a junction end that differs from germline. The V gene is TRBV7-7, the J gene TRBJ2-3; D may be TRBD1 (6 bases). The V gene's germline CDR1 is SSHAT and CDR2 FNYEAQ (reference sequence). The CDR3 contains 15 residues. CDR3 protein: CASSLSTGRTDTQYF. The CDR3, as DNA: TGTGCTAGCAGCTTATCGACAGGACGCACAGATACGCAGTATTTT.

The chain carries TRBV7-9 and TRBJ2-1; possible D gene TRBD2, 6 bases. From germline, CDR1 is SEHNR and CDR2 FQNEAQ (reference sequence). The CDR3 is 10 residues long. Trimming took 8 bases from V and 9 from J, leaving 8 bases between them. CDR3 DNA sequence: TGTGCCAGCGGAGGGGTTGAGCAGTTCTTC. Translation: CASGGVEQFF.

The chain uses TRBV7-9 and TRBJ1-2; 9 bases agree with TRBD1. CDR3 length: 16 amino acids. V lost 6 bases, J lost 2 bases, and 10 bases stayed unmatched. Germline V lookup: CDR1 SEHNR, CDR2 FQNEAQ (reference sequence). CDR3 DNA sequence: TGTGCCAGCAGTTCCGGGACAGGGTTCCTCAACTATGGCTACACCTTC. Encoded protein: CASSSGTGFLNYGYTF. Supplemented by reference TRBV7-9 and TRBJ1-2, the full variable domain reads DTGVSQNPRHKITKRGQNVTFRCDPISEHNRLYWYRQTLGQGPEFLTYFQNEAQLEKSRLLSDRFSAERPKGSFSTLEIQRTEQGDSAMYLCASSSGTGFLNYGYTFGSGTRLTVV.

The V and J genes are TRBV20-1 and TRBJ1-1; 10 bases line up with TRBD1. The trim removed 3 bases at V and 6 bases at J, leaving 10 bases unmatched. The CDR3 covers 15 residues. Germline-derived CDR1 and CDR2 are DFQATT and SNEGSKA (reference sequence). The DNA of the CDR3 is TGCAGTGCTAGGGGAGTGGGACAGGGGAGGTCTGAAGCTTTCTTT. It yields the protein CSARGVGQGRSEAFF.

V usage is TRBV7-8 and J usage is TRBJ1-1; D uncertain. The V gene's germline CDR1 is SGHVS and CDR2 FQNEAQ. The CDR3 covers 16 residues. Trimming stripped 2 bases from V and 1 base from J, with 14 bases between. CDR3 sequence: CASSLNPGSGNTEAFF. The CDR3 coding sequence is TGTGCCAGCAGCTTAAATCCGGGCTCCGGGAACACTGAAGCTTTCTTT.

This clonotype was seen at least ten times. The chain has TRBV7-9 and TRBJ1-1, with D possibly matching TRBD1 (5 bases). CDR3 length equals 14 residues. V gave up 5 bases and J gave up 1 base, with 11 bases separating them. CDR1 and CDR2 from the germline V gene are SEHNR and FQNEAQ (reference sequence). Here the CDR3 reads CASSPGLQNTEAFF. CDR3 nucleotides: TGTGCCAGCAGCCCGGGACTCCAGAACACTGAAGCTTTCTTT. The full variable domain, in which reference TRBV7-9 and TRBJ1-1 provide the parts outside the CDR3, is DTGVSQNPRHKITKRGQNVTFRCDPISEHNRLYWYRQTLGQGPEFLTYFQNEAQLEKSRLLSDRFSAERPKGSFSTLEIQRTEQGDSAMYLCASSPGLQNTEAFFGQGTRLTVV.

This clonotype was recorded a few times. The J gene is TRBJ1-2, the V gene TRBV7-2; 7 bases agree with TRBD1. Trimming took 4 bases from V and 2 from J; bases not matched to a gene: 4. Germline V gene sequence: CDR1 SGHTA, CDR2 FQGNSA. This CDR3 is 14 amino acids long. The CDR3 loop reads CASSYGDRNYGYTF. In nucleotides, the CDR3 is TGTGCCAGCAGCTACGGGGACAGAAACTATGGCTACACCTTC. The entire variable domain, with the rest obtained from reference TRBV7-2 and TRBJ1-2, is as follows: GAGVSQSPSNKVTEKGKDVELRCDPISGHTALYWYRQSLGQGLEFLIYFQGNSAPDKSGLPSDRFSAERTGGSVSTLTIQRTQQEDSAVYLCASSYGDRNYGYTFGSGTRLTVV.

This chain joins TRBV7-3 and TRBJ2-3; no reliable D call. Looked up from germline, CDR1 is SGHTA and CDR2 is FQGTGA. The ends were cut back, 4 bases at V and 2 bases at J, with 7 bases in the middle. The CDR3 is 13 amino acids. The CDR3 loop is CASSSATTDTQYF. Written as DNA, the CDR3 is TGTGCCAGCAGCTCGGCAACCACAGATACGCAGTATTTT.

The chain has TRBV7-2 and TRBJ2-7; D remains ambiguous. V dropped 5 bases and J dropped 6 bases, with 17 bases sitting between them. The germline V gene has CDR1 SGHTA and CDR2 FQGNSA. There are 14 residues in the CDR3. The chain's CDR3 is CASSQEEYEREQYF. CDR3 sequence (DNA): TGTGCCAGCAGCCAAGAAGAATACGAGCGCGAGCAGTACTTC.

V gene TRBV29-1 combines with J gene TRBJ1-1; D gene unclear. This CDR3 has 14 residues. The germline V and J ends were trimmed by 1 base and 3 bases, with 12 bases remaining between them. Per the germline V gene, CDR1 is SQVTM and CDR2 is ANQGSEA. The CDR3 sequence: CSVEGLRTDTEAFF. CDR3 nucleotide sequence: TGCAGCGTTGAAGGCCTTAGGACGGACACTGAAGCTTTCTTT.

In this sample, this clonotype turned up many times. The rearrangement links TRBV7-6 to TRBJ1-5; no reliable D call. Trimming shortened V by 4 bases and J by 7 bases, and 14 bases separated the two germline ends. The CDR3 covers 14 residues. Germline V gives CDR1 SGHVS, CDR2 FNYEAQ. CDR3 in amino acids: CASSSTPFRQPQHF. CDR3 DNA sequence: TGTGCCAGCAGCTCCACCCCATTTAGACAGCCCCAGCATTTT.

This clonotype appeared many times. The J gene is TRBJ1-1, the V gene TRBV5-1, with D hard to call. CDR1 is SGHRS and CDR2 is YFSETQ in the germline V gene. The CDR3 length is 13 residues. Trimming stripped 9 bases from V and 1 base from J, with 13 bases between. The CDR3 region has the DNA TGCGCCACCTCCGTGGTAGGGAACACTGAAGCTTTCTTT. Protein sequence: CATSVVGNTEAFF.

A single count supports this clonotype. The chain has TRBV7-2 and TRBJ1-6; D gene unclear. Germline V lookup: CDR1 SGHTA, CDR2 FQGNSA. V dropped 5 bases and J dropped 7 bases, with 6 bases sitting between them. The CDR3 consists of 12 residues. The CDR3 spells CASSQENSPLHF. CDR3 in DNA: TGTGCCAGCAGCCAAGAAAATTCACCCCTCCACTTT.

Comments on this clonotype: Given a much more abundant clone one base away, this may be a read error. The V call is TRBV6-5, the J call TRBJ1-2; a possible D gene is TRBD1 (5 bases). Germline-derived CDR1 and CDR2 are MNHEY and SVGAGI. The CDR3 extends over 14 amino acids. The DNA of the CDR3 is TGTGCCAGCACCGCGACAGCCTTCAACTATGGCTGCACCTTC. It translates to CASTATAFNYGCTF.

The chain combines TRBV5-6 with TRBJ2-7; 8 bases align to TRBD1. The J call is in doubt because the DNA end fits TRBJ2-5 better. The CDR3 has 12 amino acids. Germline CDR1 reads SGHDT; CDR2 reads YYEEEE. In DNA form, the CDR3 reads TGTGCCAGTGACAGGGGCCAAGAGACCCAGTACTTC. It codes for CASDRGQETQYF.

The V and J genes are TRBV7-3 and TRBJ1-4, with TRBD1 as a possible D gene (5 bases). V dropped 2 bases and J dropped 7 bases, with 11 bases sitting between them. Looked up from germline, CDR1 is SGHTA and CDR2 is FQGTGA. The CDR3 contains 14 residues. CDR3 DNA sequence: TGTGCCAGCAGCTTAGCGGGGGTGGGTGAAAAACTGTTTTTT. This sequence encodes CASSLAGVGEKLFF.